The 21 T cell receptor beta chains in this list originate from one sample, sequenced in a study of blood T cell repertoires in COVID-19. Assay: immunoSEQ multiplex PCR; the TCRdb copy retains only in-frame clones and omits some. The table includes about 230,000 clones, around four fifths detected once. Sample: peripheral blood. The receptors come from a woman in her seventies with active or convalescent COVID-19.

This clone came up a few times. The chain employs TRBV27 and TRBJ1-2, with TRBD1 matching 7 bases. Germline V gene sequence: CDR1 MNHEY, CDR2 SMNVEV (reference sequence). CDR3 length: 16 residues. V gave up 7 bases and J gave up 3 bases; unmatched junction bases: 14. The CDR3 sequence: CASTSLTGDGYYGYTF. The CDR3 bases are TGTGCCAGCACCTCACTAACAGGGGATGGGTACTATGGCTACACCTTC.

The gene calls are TRBV4-1 and TRBJ2-5; no reliable D call. The germline V gene encodes CDR1 MGHRA and CDR2 YSYEKL. V lost 1 base and J 4 bases, leaving 16 bases between the germline ends. The CDR3 spans 16 residues. The CDR3, as DNA: TGCGCCAGCAGCCAAGGCAGTAGGAGCATAGGAGAGACCCAGTACTTC. This gives the protein CASSQGSRSIGETQYF.

V gene TRBV19 combines with J gene TRBJ1-5; D is uncertain. Trimming pared 3 bases from V and 13 bases from J, leaving 19 bases between. There are 14 residues in the CDR3. Germline CDR1 reads LNHDA; CDR2 reads SQIVND (reference sequence). The CDR3 DNA is TGTGCCAGTAGTATTTCTAAATTACGAGGAGCACAGCATTTT. It yields the protein CASSISKLRGAQHF.

The rearrangement links TRBV3-1 (or the pseudogene TRBV3-2) to TRBJ1-2; TRBD1 matches 10 bases. The V and J ends lost 1 base and 2 bases, in that order; junction bases with no gene match: 4. CDR1 LGHDT and CDR2 YNNKEL come from the germline V gene (reference sequence). The CDR3 runs 16 residues. CDR3 nucleotides: TGTGCCAGCAGCCAAGTCCCGGGACAGGGGAACTATGGCTACACCTTC. Amino acids: CASSQVPGQGNYGYTF.

This clone was found a few times. The rearrangement links TRBV27 to TRBJ1-4; unclear D gene. The V gene's germline CDR1 is MNHEY and CDR2 SMNVEV (reference sequence). CDR3 length: 11 amino acids. V lost 6 bases and J lost 10, with 9 bases in between. The CDR3 here is CASRGRRKLFF. The CDR3 DNA reads TGTGCCAGCAGGGGGAGAAGAAAACTGTTTTTT.

This chain uses TRBV10-2 with TRBJ1-2; D is possibly TRBD1 (5 bases). CDR1 and CDR2 (germline): WSHSY, SAAADI. The CDR3 contains 12 residues. Trimming cost V 8 bases and J 0 bases, with 7 bases left between them. This CDR3 reads CASGGANYGYTF. CDR3 coding DNA: TGCGCCAGCGGAGGGGCTAACTATGGCTACACCTTC.

This clone showed up just a few times. The chain carries TRBV10-3 and TRBJ2-7; 9 nucleotides align to TRBD1. Trimming cost V 10 bases and J 5 bases; bases outside gene matches: 9. The CDR3 length is 13 residues. Per the germline V gene, CDR1 is ENHRY and CDR2 is SYGVKD. The CDR3 region has the DNA TGTGCCAACGCCCAGGGACAGGGTAACGAGCAGTACTTC. Amino acids: CANAQGQGNEQYF.

This chain joins TRBV27 and TRBJ1-2; no reliable D call. V was cut by 2 bases and J by 2 bases, with 6 bases left in between. CDR3 length: 13 amino acids. Per the germline V gene, CDR1 is MNHEY and CDR2 is SMNVEV (reference sequence). CDR3 protein: CASSLHKNYGYTF. In DNA form, the CDR3 reads TGTGCCAGCAGTTTACACAAAAACTATGGCTACACCTTC.

The table lists this clone with a few counts. V and J are TRBV5-1 and TRBJ1-1; 11 bases fit TRBD1. Germline V gene lookup returns CDR1 SGHRS and CDR2 YFSETQ. V lost 7 bases to trimming and J lost 4 bases; unmatched junction nucleotides: 6. The length of the CDR3 is 14 residues. The DNA of the CDR3 is TGCGCCAGCTTCTCCGGGACAGGGGGCACTGAAGCTTTCTTT. Translating gives CASFSGTGGTEAFF. Variable domain in full (rest from reference TRBV5-1 and TRBJ1-1): KAGVTQTPRYLIKTRGQQVTLSCSPISGHRSVSWYQQTPGQGLQFLFEYFSETQRNKGNFPGRFSGRQFSNSRSEMNVSTLELGDSALYLCASFSGTGGTEAFFGQGTRLTVV.

This clone was picked up a small number of times. The chain carries TRBV10-3 and TRBJ2-1; TRBD1 aligns across 10 bases. The CDR3 has 19 amino acids. The ends lost 7 bases at V and 0 bases at J; junction bases unmatched: 15. The germline V gene has CDR1 ENHRY and CDR2 SYGVKD. CDR3 amino acids: CAIMRSGTGVRGSYNEQFF. CDR3 DNA: TGTGCCATCATGAGGTCCGGGACAGGGGTCCGGGGCTCCTACAATGAGCAGTTCTTC.

This clone was found once. The chain recombines TRBV2 with TRBJ2-7, with D perhaps TRBD2 (5 bases). CDR3 size: 14 residues. Trimming stripped 11 bases from V and 5 bases from J, with 22 bases between. Germline V gene lookup returns CDR1 SNHLY and CDR2 FYNNEI. Written as DNA, the CDR3 is TGTGCCTCCCTGCGGACTTTTCTTATGAACGAGCAGTACTTC. Protein sequence: CASLRTFLMNEQYF.

This rearrangement joins TRBV5-1 to TRBJ2-1; 9 nucleotides agree with TRBD2. Per germline, CDR1 SGHRS and CDR2 YFSETQ. V lost 4 bases and J lost 12; bases outside the gene matches: 5. CDR3 length: 12 amino acids. CDR3 coding DNA: TGCGCCAGCAGCATAAGCGGGAGGAGGCAGTTCTTC. Translated, it gives CASSISGRRQFF.

This chain connects TRBV11-2 to TRBJ2-2; TRBD2 agrees at 8 bases. The CDR3 is made up of 15 amino acids. V gave up 6 bases and J gave up 2 bases; unmatched junction bases: 5. Germline loops: CDR1 SGHAT, CDR2 FQNNGV. The CDR3 spells CASSRGRTNTGELFF. The CDR3 DNA is TGTGCCAGCAGTCGCGGGAGGACCAACACCGGGGAGCTGTTTTTT.

A word on this clone: Relative to the germline gene, one junction end is altered; a read error may explain this. V usage is TRBV3-1 (or the pseudogene TRBV3-2) and J usage is TRBJ1-2, with no clear D. Germline lookup yields CDR1 LGHDT and CDR2 YNNKEL (reference sequence). The CDR3 is made up of 13 amino acids. This CDR3 is CASGQLGSYGYTF. CDR3 nucleotide sequence: TGTGCCAGCGGCCAACTAGGATCCTATGGCTACACCTTC.

The chain is built from TRBV6-2 or TRBV6-3 and TRBJ1-2; possible D gene TRBD1, 6 bases. V lost 5 bases to trimming and J lost 5 bases, with 18 bases between them. Germline CDR1 MNHEY, CDR2 SVGEGT. This CDR3 spans 15 amino acids. DNA of the CDR3: TGTGCCAGCAGTGATCGACAGGAGCCTATGTATGGCTACACCTTC. Its translation is CASSDRQEPMYGYTF.

This clone was seen more than once but under ten times. The genes are TRBV5-4 and TRBJ1-4; 10 nucleotides agree with TRBD1. Germline V lookup: CDR1 SGHNT, CDR2 YYREEE (reference sequence). This CDR3 is 15 amino acids long. V lost 4 bases and J lost 8; bases outside the gene matches: 8. This chain's CDR3 is CASSKDRGAEEKLFF. The CDR3 DNA follows: TGTGCCAGCAGCAAGGACAGGGGGGCGGAAGAAAAACTGTTTTTT. Full variable domain (remainder filled in from reference TRBV5-4 and TRBJ1-4): ETGVTQSPTHLIKTRGQQVTLRCSSQSGHNTVSWYQQALGQGPQFIFQYYREEENGRGNFPPRFSGLQFPNYSSELNVNALELDDSALYLCASSKDRGAEEKLFFGSGTQLSVL.

The chain combines TRBV6-6 with TRBJ1-1, with D possibly matching TRBD1 (5 bases). CDR1 is MNHNY, CDR2 SVGAGI, per germline (reference sequence). The CDR3 totals 12 residues. V dropped 7 bases and J dropped 3 bases, with 9 bases sitting between them. Here the CDR3 DNA reads TGTGCCAGCACCGGGGGGTACACTGAAGCTTTCTTT. It yields the protein CASTGGYTEAFF.

This clone was picked up one time. The V gene is TRBV19, the J gene TRBJ2-7, with D maybe TRBD2 (5 bases). Germline CDR1 reads LNHDA; CDR2 reads SQIVND (reference sequence). Trimming removed 5 bases at V and 0 bases at J, with 11 bases between. The CDR3 extends over 14 amino acids. CDR3 region: CASSPNGISYEQYF. CDR3 sequence (DNA): TGTGCCAGTAGTCCCAACGGGATCTCCTACGAGCAGTACTTC.

The V gene is TRBV5-1, the J gene TRBJ2-7; 8 bases map to TRBD1. Germline V CDR1 and CDR2: SGHRS, YFSETQ. The CDR3 consists of 15 residues. The V gene end was trimmed by 0 bases and the J gene end by 5 bases; junction bases not matched to a gene: 7. CDR3: CASSLEGRGLNEQYF. CDR3 DNA: TGCGCCAGCAGCTTGGAGGGCAGGGGGCTCAACGAGCAGTACTTC.

The genes are TRBV3-1 (or the pseudogene TRBV3-2) and TRBJ2-5; a weak D match, TRBD2 (5 bases). CDR3 size: 16 residues. Germline CDR1 is LGHDT and CDR2 is YNNKEL (reference sequence). V lost 4 bases to trimming and J lost 7 bases, with 22 bases between them. The CDR3 here is CASSRCRGPDPGTQYF. CDR3 DNA sequence: TGTGCCAGCAGCCGTTGCAGAGGGCCCGACCCGGGGACCCAGTACTTC.

The chain uses TRBV27 and TRBJ1-2; 8 bases line up with TRBD1. There are 14 residues in the CDR3. CDR1 is MNHEY and CDR2 is SMNVEV in the germline V gene (reference sequence). The junction had 8 bases not matched to a gene; V was cut back by 6 bases and J by 5 bases. The CDR3 here is CASRATGAQYGYTF. CDR3 coding DNA: TGTGCCAGCAGAGCGACAGGGGCCCAGTATGGCTACACCTTC.